This T cell receptor (beta chain) was observed in a study of blood T cell repertoires in COVID-19. Overall study context: T cells, B-cell-depleted T cells, or PBMCs provided the cDNA or gDNA that served as material.

The V gene end was trimmed by 4 bases and the J gene end by 1 base; junction bases not matched to a gene: 3. CDR1 is ENHRY, CDR2 SYGVKD, per germline. This CDR3 has 14 residues. The authors' processing: Counts of nucleated cells, estimated from reference gene primer amplification, were obtained. Assay: immunoSEQ multiplex PCR; the TCRdb copy retains only in-frame clones and omits some. V and J calls and clone size come straight from that table; D and trimming were deduced from the DNA. The sample lists under 250,000 clones; just under 85% were seen once. Material for sequencing was peripheral blood. The rearrangement uses TRBV10-3 and TRBJ1-2, with 7 bases identical to TRBD1. This sequence originates from a woman between 45 and 65 years old with active or convalescent COVID-19. CDR3 amino acids: CAISVTGFNYGYTF. The DNA for the CDR3 is TGTGCCATCAGTGTGACAGGGTTTAACTATGGCTACACCTTC.